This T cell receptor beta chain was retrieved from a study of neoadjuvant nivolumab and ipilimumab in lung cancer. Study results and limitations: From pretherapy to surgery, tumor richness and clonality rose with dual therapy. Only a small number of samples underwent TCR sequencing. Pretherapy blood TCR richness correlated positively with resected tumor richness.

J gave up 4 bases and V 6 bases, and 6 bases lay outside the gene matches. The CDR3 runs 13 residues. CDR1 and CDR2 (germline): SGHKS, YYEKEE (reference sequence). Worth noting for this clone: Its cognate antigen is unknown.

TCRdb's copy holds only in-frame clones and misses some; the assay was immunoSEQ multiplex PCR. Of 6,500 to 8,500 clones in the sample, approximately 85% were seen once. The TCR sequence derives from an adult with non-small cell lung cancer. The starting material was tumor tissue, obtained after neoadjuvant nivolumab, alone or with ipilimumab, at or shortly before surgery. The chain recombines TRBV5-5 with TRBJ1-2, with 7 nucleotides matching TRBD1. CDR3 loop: CASTWTGVYGYTF. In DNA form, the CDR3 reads TGTGCCAGCACCTGGACAGGCGTCTATGGCTACACCTTC.